This TCR beta chain was sequenced during a study of monozygotic twins with inflammatory bowel disease. The CDR3 is made up of 15 amino acids. CDR1 and CDR2 (germline): ENHRY, SYGVKD. TCRdb re-called the 5' RACE reads; one entry per CDR3 protein, DNA not given. The repertoire shows under 150,000 distinct CDR3 sequences; the top ten hold less than 2.5%. Material: blood. The receptor was isolated from a human donor with ulcerative colitis or Crohn's disease, or a healthy co-twin of an affected twin (not recorded which). The chain is built from TRBV10-3 and TRBJ2-3; TCRdb reports TRBD1, a call that lacks DNA to check it against. The chain's CDR3 is CAISNRDRDTDTQYF.